This T cell receptor (beta chain) comes out of a study of technical replicates of blood from several donors. Deletions cut 8 bases from V and 5 bases from J, with 12 bases between. Germline CDR1 is SNHLY and CDR2 is FYNNEI. The length of the CDR3 is 12 residues. Assay: immunoSEQ multiplex PCR; the TCRdb copy retains only in-frame clones and omits some. The sample includes more than 75,000 clones, 80% to 90% of them seen just once. This sequence originates from a human donor in good health. Some clones in this sample may be carry-over from other donors' samples. This rearrangement joins TRBV2 to TRBJ2-5, with D maybe TRBD1 (6 bases). Material for sequencing was PBMCs. The CDR3 sequence: CASLIQGETQYF. The DNA of the CDR3 is TGTGCCAGCTTGATTCAGGGGGAGACCCAGTACTTC.